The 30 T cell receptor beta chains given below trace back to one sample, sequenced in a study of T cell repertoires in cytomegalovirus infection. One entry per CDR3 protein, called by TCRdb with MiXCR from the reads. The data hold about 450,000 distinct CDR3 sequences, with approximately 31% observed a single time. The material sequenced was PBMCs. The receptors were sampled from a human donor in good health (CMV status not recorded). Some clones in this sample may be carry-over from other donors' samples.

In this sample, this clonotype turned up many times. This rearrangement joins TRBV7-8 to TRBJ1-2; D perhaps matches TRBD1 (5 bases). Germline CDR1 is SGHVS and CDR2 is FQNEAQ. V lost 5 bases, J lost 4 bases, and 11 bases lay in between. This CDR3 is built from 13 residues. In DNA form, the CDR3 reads TGTGCCAGCAGCCCTCAGGACATCTATGGCTACACCTTC. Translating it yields CASSPQDIYGYTF.

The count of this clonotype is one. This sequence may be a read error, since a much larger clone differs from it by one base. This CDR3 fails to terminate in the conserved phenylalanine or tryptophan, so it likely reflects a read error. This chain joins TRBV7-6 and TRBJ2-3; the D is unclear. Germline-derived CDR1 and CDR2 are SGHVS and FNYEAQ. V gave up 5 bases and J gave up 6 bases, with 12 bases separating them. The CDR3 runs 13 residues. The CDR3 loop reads CASSKDPFDTQYL. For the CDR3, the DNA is TGTGCCAGCAGCAAAGACCCGTTCGATACGCAGTATTTG.

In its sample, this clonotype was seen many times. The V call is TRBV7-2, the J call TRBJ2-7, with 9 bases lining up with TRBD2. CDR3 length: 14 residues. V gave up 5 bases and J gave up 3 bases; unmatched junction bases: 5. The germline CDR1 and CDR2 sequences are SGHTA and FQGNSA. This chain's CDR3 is CASSPGSGGYEQYF. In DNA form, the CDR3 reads TGTGCCAGCAGCCCCGGTAGCGGGGGCTACGAGCAGTACTTC.

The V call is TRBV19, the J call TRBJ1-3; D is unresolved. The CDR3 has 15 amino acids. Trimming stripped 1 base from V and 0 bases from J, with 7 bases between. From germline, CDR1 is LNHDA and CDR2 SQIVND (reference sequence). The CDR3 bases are TGTGCCAGTAGTATAGCGGCCAGCTCTGGAAACACCATATATTTT. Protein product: CASSIAASSGNTIYF.

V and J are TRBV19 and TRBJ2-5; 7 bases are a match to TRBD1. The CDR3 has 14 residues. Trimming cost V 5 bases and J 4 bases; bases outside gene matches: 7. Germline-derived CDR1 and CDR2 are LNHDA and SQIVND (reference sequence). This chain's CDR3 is CASSAGGKGETQYF. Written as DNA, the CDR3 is TGTGCCAGTAGTGCAGGGGGAAAGGGAGAGACCCAGTACTTC.

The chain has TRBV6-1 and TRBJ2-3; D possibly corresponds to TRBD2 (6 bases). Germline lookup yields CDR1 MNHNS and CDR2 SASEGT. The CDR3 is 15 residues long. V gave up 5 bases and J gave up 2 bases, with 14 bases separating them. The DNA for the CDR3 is TGTGCCAGCAGTCCGGGACTTGAAAACACAGATACGCAGTATTTT. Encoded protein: CASSPGLENTDTQYF.

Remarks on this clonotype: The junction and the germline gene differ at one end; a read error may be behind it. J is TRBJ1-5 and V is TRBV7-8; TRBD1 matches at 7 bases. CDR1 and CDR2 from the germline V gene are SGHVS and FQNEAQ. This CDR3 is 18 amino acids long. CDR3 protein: CASSSAHRGDGVNQRQHF. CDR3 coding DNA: TGTGCCAGCAGCTCAGCGCACAGGGGAGACGGGGTCAATCAGCGCCAGCATTTT.

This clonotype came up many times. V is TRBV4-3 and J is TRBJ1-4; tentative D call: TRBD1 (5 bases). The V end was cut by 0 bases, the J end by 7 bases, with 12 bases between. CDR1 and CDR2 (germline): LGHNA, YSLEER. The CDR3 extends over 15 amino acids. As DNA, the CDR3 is TGCGCCAGCAGCCAAGAGGGGGTAAACGGTGAAAAACTGTTTTTT. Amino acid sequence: CASSQEGVNGEKLFF.

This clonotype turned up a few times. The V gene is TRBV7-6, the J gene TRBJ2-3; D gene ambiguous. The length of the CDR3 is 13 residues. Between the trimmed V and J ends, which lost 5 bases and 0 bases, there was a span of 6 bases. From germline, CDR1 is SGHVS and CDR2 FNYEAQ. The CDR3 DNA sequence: TGTGCCAGCAGCGAGGTTAGCACAGATACGCAGTATTTT. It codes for CASSEVSTDTQYF.

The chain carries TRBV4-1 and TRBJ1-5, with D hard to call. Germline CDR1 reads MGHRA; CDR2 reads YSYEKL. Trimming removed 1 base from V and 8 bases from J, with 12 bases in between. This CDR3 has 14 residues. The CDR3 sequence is CASSQGGSFEPQHF. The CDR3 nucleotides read TGCGCCAGCAGCCAAGGAGGGTCGTTTGAGCCCCAGCATTTT.

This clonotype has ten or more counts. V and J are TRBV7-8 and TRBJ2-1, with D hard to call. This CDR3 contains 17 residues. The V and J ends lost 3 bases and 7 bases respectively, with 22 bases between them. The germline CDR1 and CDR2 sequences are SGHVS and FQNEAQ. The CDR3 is CASSFSQSNPTENEQFF. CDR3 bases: TGTGCCAGCAGCTTTAGCCAAAGTAACCCAACCGAAAATGAGCAGTTCTTC.

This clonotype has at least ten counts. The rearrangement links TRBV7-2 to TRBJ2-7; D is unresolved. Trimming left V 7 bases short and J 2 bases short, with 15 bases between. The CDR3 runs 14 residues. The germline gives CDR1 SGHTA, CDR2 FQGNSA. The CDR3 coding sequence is TGTGCCAGCACCCTTGTGACAAGCACCTACGAGCAGTACTTC. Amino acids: CASTLVTSTYEQYF.

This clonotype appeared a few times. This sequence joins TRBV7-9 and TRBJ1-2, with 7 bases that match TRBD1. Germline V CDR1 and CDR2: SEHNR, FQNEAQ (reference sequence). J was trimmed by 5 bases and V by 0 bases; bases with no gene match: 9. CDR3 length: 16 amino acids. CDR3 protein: CASSLAGGTGVYGYTF. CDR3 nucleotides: TGTGCCAGCAGCTTAGCGGGTGGCACAGGGGTGTATGGCTACACCTTC.

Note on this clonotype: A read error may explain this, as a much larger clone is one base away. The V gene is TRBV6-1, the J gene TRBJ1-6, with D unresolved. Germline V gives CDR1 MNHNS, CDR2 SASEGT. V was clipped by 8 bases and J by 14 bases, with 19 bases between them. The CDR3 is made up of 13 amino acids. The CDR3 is CASGEGSLCALHF. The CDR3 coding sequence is TGTGCCAGCGGCGAAGGCTCCCTCTGTGCCCTCCACTTT.

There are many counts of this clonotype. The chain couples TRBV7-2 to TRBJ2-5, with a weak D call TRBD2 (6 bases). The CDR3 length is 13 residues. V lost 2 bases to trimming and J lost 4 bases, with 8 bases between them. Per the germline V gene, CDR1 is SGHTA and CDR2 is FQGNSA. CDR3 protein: CASSLRGIETQYF. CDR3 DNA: TGTGCCAGCAGCTTACGGGGGATAGAGACCCAGTACTTC.

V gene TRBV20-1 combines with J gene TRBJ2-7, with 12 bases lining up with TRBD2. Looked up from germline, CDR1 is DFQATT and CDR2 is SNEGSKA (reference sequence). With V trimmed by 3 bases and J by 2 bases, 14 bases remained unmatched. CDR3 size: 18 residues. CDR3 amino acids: CSASFPTSGGPNPYEQYF. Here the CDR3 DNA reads TGCAGTGCTAGCTTCCCGACTAGCGGGGGACCTAACCCCTACGAGCAGTACTTC.

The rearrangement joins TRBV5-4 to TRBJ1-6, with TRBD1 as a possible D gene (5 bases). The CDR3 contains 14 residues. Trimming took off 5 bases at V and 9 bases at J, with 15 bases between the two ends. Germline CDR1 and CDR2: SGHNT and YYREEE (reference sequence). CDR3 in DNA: TGTGCCAGCAGTTCGGACATTTTAGCTTCACCCCTCCACTTT. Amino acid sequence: CASSSDILASPLHF. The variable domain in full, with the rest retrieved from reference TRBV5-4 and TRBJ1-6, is ETGVTQSPTHLIKTRGQQVTLRCSSQSGHNTVSWYQQALGQGPQFIFQYYREEENGRGNFPPRFSGLQFPNYSSELNVNALELDDSALYLCASSSDILASPLHFGNGTRLTVT.

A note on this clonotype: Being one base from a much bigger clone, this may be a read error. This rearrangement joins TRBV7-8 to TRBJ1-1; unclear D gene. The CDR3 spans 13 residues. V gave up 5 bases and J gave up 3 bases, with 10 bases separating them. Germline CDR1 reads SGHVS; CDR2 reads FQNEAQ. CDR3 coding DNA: TGTGCCAGCAGCGCGAACTTGGACACTGAAGCTTTCTTT. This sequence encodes CASSANLDTEAFF.

DNA of the CDR3: TGTGCCAGTAGTCCCCGGACAGGGGCGGTCACTGAAGCTTTCTTT. Encoded protein: CASSPRTGAVTEAFF. The chain joins TRBV19 to TRBJ1-1; TRBD1 agrees at 9 bases. V lost 5 bases to trimming and J lost 4 bases; unmatched junction nucleotides: 8. CDR1 is LNHDA and CDR2 is SQIVND in the germline V gene (reference sequence). The CDR3 spans 15 residues.

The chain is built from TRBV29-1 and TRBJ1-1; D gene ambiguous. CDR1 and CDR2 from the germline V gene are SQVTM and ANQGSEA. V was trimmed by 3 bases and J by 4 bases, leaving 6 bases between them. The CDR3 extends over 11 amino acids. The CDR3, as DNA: TGCAGCGTTGAGGTGCGCACTGAAGCTTTCTTT. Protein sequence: CSVEVRTEAFF.

The CDR3, as DNA: TGTGCCAGTAGTATAGCTTGGGGGGCCCCAGATACGCAGTATTTT. This sequence encodes CASSIAWGAPDTQYF. The V gene is TRBV19, the J gene TRBJ2-3; D might be TRBD1 or TRBD2, each matching 6 bases. The germline gives CDR1 LNHDA, CDR2 SQIVND (reference sequence). The V gene lost 1 base and the J gene lost 4 bases, with 12 bases spanning the gap. The CDR3 spans 15 residues.

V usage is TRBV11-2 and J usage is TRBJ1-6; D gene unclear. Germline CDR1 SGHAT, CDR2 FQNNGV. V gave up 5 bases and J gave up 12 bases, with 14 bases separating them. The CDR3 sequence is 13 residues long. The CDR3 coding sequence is TGTGCCAGCAGCACCCGTCGAGATAGACCCCTCCACTTT. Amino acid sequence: CASSTRRDRPLHF.

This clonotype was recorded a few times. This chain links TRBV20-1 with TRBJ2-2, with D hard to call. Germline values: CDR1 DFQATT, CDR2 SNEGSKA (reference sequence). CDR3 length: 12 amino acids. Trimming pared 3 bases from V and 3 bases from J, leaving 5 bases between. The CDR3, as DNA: TGCAGTGCTAGGGTTTACACCGGGGAGCTGTTTTTT. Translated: CSARVYTGELFF.

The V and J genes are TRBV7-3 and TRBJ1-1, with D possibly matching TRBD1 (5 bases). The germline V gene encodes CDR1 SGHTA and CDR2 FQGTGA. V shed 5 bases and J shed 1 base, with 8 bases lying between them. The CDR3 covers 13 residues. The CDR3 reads CASSTGANTEAFF. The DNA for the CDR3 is TGTGCCAGCAGCACCGGGGCGAACACTGAAGCTTTCTTT. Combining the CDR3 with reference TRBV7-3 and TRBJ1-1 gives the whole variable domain GAGVSQTPSNKVTEKGKYVELRCDPISGHTALYWYRQSLGQGPEFLIYFQGTGAADDSGLPNDRFFAVRPEGSVSTLKIQRTERGDSAVYLCASSTGANTEAFFGQGTRLTVV.

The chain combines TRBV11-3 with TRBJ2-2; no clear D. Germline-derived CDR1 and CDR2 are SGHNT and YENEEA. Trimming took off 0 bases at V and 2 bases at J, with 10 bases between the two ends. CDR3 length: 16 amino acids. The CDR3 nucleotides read TGTGCCAGCAGCTTAGATTCTTGGGGAAACACCGGGGAGCTGTTTTTT. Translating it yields CASSLDSWGNTGELFF.

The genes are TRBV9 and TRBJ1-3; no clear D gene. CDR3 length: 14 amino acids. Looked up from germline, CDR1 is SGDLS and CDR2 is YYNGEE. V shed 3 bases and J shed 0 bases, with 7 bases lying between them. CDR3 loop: CASSGTGSGNTIYF. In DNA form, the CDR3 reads TGTGCCAGCAGCGGAACGGGCTCTGGAAACACCATATATTTT. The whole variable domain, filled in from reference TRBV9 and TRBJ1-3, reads DSGVTQTPKHLITATGQRVTLRCSPRSGDLSVYWYQQSLDQGLQFLIQYYNGEERAKGNILERFSAQQFPDLHSELNLSSLELGDSALYFCASSGTGSGNTIYFGEGSWLTVV.

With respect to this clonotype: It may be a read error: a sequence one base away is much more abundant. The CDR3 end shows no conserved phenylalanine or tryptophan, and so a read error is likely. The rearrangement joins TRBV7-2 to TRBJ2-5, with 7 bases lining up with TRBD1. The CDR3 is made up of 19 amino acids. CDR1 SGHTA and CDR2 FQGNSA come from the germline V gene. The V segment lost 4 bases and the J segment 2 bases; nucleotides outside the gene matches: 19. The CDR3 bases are TGTGCCAGCAGCTCTTTAGTCGCCCTCGCTGGGACAGCACAAGAGACCCAGTACTTA. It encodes CASSSLVALAGTAQETQYL.

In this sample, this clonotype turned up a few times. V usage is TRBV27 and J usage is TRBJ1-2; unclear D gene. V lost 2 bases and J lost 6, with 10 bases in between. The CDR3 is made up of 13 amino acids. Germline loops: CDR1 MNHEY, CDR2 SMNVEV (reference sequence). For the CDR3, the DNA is TGTGCCAGCAGTTTACGCCAGGCGGATGGCTACACCTTC. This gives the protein CASSLRQADGYTF.

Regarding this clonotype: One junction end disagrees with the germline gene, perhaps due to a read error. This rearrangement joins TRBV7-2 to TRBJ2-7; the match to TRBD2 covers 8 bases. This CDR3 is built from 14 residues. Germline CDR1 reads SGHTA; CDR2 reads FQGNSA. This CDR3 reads CASTLVTSGYEQYF. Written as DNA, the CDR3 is TGTGCCAGCACCTTAGTCACTAGCGGATACGAGCAGTACTTC.

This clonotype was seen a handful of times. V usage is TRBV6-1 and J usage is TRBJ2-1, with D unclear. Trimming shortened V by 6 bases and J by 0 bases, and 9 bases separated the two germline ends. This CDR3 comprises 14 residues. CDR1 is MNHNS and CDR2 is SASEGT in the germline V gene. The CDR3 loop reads CASRGSSSYNEQFF. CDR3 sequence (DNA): TGTGCCAGCAGAGGATCGAGCTCCTACAATGAGCAGTTCTTC.